This T cell receptor beta chain is from a study of blood T cell repertoires in COVID-19 (dated by TCRdb to 2020 to 2022). Regarding the complete study: Samples from collaborators originated in the United States, Italy and Spain and spanned both the acute and convalescent phases of COVID-19. The material from the prospective study consisted of cDNA or gDNA derived from T cells, B-cell-depleted T cells, or PBMCs. HLA class I and class II types, where available, came from metadata supplied by the sample provider rather than from assay-based typing. Subjects who had been exposed to COVID-19, were actively infected with it, or had recovered from it provided the deeply sampled blood TCRbeta repertoires that made up the dataset. The sample metadata nearly always contained a de-identified subject ID, COVID-19 status, age in years and sex. The repertoires were released in a freely available public database intended as a resource for research on the immune response to SARS-CoV-2. The samples were drawn from two sources: the first 160 participants of the ongoing ImmuneRACE study, and 1,254 subjects contributed by 6 global collaborators.

The germline ends are 18 bases apart after V is trimmed by 0 bases and J by 5 bases. Sequences SGHRS (CDR1) and YFSETQ (CDR2) are obtained from the germline V gene. The CDR3, cysteine through phenylalanine, is 16 amino acids long. Just CDR3 DNA is preserved here, 48 bases in frame from base 1. Here is what the overall study found, with its caveats: The amount of clinical and demographic metadata varied by source and participant and was provided uncurated.

Collaborating institutions collected whole blood in K2EDTA tubes following their own protocols. Collaborator samples were shipped for TCRbeta analysis as frozen whole blood, isolated PBMCs, or DNA extracted from either sample type. TCRbeta CDR3 regions were amplified from genomic DNA by means of the immunoSEQ Assay, a bias-controlled multiplex PCR. Concerning the study's data processing: The number of nucleated cells in each sample was estimated by amplification of reference gene primers within the assay. Sequence reads were collapsed and filtered to measure the absolute abundance of every unique TCRbeta CDR3 rearrangement. For each sample, productive Simpson clonality was calculated by taking the square root of Simpson's diversity index across productive rearrangements. This is the immuneACCESS table as TCRdb keeps it, with only in-frame sequences that have V and J called. A part of the clones is gone; compared with another copy, unresolved V genes explain less than half, and the rest is unexplained. Clone size and V and J calls were adopted from that table, with D and trimming inferred from the DNA. The sample profile shows about 150,000 clones; roughly 85% of them were found once. Together, the top ten hold less than 5.5% of the sample.

Regarding this clone: The specificity of this receptor is unknown. Base qualities are not recorded, but no much larger clone differs from it by a single base.

Sequencing was carried out using peripheral blood. The TCR originated in a human donor in a cohort sampled during active COVID-19. Here the chain combines TRBV5-1 and TRBJ2-7, and the D gene may be TRBD2, 7 bases matching. The CDR3 here reads CASSLDATGGWNEQYF. The sequence in DNA is TGCGCCAGCAGCTTGGACGCGACGGGGGGCTGGAACGAGCAGTACTTC. Here the CDR3 is joined to the reference TRBV5-1 and TRBJ2-7 genes, and the full variable domain is: KAGVTQTPRYLIKTRGQQVTLSCSPISGHRSVSWYQQTPGQGLQFLFEYFSETQRNKGNFPGRFSGRQFSNSRSEMNVSTLELGDSALYLCASSLDATGGWNEQYFGPGTRLTVT.